This TCR beta chain comes out of a study of T cells after yellow fever vaccination. The germline V gene has CDR1 SGHAT and CDR2 FQNNGV. Trimming shortened V by 5 bases and J by 8 bases, and 13 bases separated the two germline ends. This CDR3 comprises 13 residues. Each CDR3 protein gets one entry after TCRdb re-called the 5' RACE reads with MiXCR. Among just under 600,000 distinct CDR3 sequences listed, around an eighth were seen once. The specimen comprised PBMCs, sampled on the day of the yellow fever booster vaccination. The rearrangement uses TRBV11-2 and TRBJ2-1, with D uncertain. This receptor was obtained from a young man who received the YFV17D yellow fever vaccine. The CDR3 reads CASSPVGLHEQFF. The CDR3 bases are TGTGCCAGCAGCCCCGTTGGCTTGCATGAGCAGTTCTTC.